What follows is one T cell receptor beta chain and its context. The record originates from a study of blood T cell repertoires in COVID-19. Measured with immunoSEQ multiplex PCR; TCRdb has only the in-frame clones, and not every one. The sample carries about 150,000 clones, around 87% recorded once. Germline CDR1 reads SGHAT; CDR2 reads FQNNGV. The CDR3 covers 12 residues. Trimming left V 4 bases short and J 7 bases short, with 10 bases between. The receptor comes from a man aged 80 or over with acute or convalescent COVID-19. This chain joins TRBV11-2 and TRBJ1-2, with D hard to call. The specimen was peripheral blood. This CDR3 reads CASSSLRGGYTF. The CDR3, as DNA: TGTGCCAGCAGCTCCCTCAGAGGTGGCTACACCTTC.